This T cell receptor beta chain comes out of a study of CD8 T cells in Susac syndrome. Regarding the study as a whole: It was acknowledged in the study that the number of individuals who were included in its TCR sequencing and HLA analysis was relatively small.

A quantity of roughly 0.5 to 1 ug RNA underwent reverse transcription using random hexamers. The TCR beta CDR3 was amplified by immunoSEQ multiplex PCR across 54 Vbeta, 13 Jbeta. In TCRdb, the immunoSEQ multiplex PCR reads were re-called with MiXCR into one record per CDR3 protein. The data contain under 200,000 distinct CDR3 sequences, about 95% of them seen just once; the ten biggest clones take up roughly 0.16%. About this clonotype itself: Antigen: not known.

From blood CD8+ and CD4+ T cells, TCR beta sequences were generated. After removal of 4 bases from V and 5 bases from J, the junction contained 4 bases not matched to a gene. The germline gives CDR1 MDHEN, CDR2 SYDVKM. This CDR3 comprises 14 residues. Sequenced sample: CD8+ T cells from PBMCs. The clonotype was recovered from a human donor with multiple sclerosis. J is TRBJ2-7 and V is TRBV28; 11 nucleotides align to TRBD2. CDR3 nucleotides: TGTGCCAGCAGTTCCATACTAGCGGGAGACGAGCAGTACTTC. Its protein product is CASSSILAGDEQYF.